This T cell receptor (beta chain) was captured by sequencing in a study of T cell clusters in autoimmune cytopenias. Turning to the study itself: Per sample, median TRB depth was 51,575 reads, yielding a median roughly 2,200 distinct clonotypes.

About 37,500 genome equivalents of blood DNA were amplified for TRB. This clonotype registers large by frequency. Its antigen is currently unknown. Study-level findings and limits: Compared with active autoimmune hepatitis patients, healthy donors showed almost three-fold more exclusive TRB clusters.

One tube held mixed TRB-A and TRB-B primer pools for touch-down PCR. TCRdb re-called the multiplex PCR reads and gives one entry per CDR3 protein, without DNA. Its table lists a few thousand distinct CDR3 sequences. These same records also appear under a second study, on T cell repertoires in aging, cancer and after chemotherapy. From that study: The full dataset contained several million TCR reads. Compared with age-matched healthy donors, untreated hematological or solid cancer patients showed higher blood TCR clonality.

The sequence was collected from a human donor in good health. Sequencing was done on a sample of peripheral blood.

The CDR3 is CASSLSRQGVNEQYF. J is TRBJ2-7 and V is TRBV27; TCRdb outputs TRBD1, but without DNA this stays unchecked. The CDR3 runs 15 residues. Looked up from germline, CDR1 is MNHEY and CDR2 is SMNVEV (reference sequence).